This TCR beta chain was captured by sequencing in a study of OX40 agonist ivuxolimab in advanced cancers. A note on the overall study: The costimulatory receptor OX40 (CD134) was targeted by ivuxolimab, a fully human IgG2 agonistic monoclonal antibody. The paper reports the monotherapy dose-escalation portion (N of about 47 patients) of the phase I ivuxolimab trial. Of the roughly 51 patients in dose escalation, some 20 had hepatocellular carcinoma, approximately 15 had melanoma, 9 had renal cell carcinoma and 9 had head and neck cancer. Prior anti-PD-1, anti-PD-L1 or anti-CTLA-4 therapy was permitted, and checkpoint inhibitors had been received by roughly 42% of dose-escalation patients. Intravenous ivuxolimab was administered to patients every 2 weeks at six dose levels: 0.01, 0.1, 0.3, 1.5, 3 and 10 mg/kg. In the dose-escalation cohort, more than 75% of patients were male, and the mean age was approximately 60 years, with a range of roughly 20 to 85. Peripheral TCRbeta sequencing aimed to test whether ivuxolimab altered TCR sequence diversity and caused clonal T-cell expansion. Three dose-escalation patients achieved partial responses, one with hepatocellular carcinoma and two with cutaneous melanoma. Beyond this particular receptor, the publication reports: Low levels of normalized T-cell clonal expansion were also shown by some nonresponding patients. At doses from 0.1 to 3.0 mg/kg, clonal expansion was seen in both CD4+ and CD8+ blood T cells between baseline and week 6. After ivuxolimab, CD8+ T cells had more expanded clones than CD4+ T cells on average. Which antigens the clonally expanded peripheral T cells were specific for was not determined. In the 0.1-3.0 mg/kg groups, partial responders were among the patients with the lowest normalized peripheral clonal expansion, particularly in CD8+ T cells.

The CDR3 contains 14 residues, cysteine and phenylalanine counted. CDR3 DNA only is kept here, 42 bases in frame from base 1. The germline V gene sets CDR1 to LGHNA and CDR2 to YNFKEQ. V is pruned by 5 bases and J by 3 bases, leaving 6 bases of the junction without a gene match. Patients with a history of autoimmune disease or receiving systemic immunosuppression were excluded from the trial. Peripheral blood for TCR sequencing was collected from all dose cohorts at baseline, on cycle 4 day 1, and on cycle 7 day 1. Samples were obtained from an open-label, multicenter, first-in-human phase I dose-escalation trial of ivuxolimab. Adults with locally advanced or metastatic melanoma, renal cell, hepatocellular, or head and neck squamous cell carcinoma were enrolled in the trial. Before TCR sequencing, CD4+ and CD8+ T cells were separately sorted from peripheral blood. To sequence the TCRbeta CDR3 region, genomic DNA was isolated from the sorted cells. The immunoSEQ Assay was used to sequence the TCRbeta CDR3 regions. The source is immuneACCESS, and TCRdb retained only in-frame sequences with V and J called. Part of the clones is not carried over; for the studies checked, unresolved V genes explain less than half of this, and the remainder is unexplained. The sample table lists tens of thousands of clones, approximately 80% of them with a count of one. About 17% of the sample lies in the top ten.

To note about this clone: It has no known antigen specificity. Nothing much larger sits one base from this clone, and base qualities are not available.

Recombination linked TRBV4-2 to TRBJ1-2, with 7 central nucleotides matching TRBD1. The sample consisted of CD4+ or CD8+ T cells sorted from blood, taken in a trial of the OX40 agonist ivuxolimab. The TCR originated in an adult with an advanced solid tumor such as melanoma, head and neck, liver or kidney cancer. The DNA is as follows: TGTGCCAGCAGCTCCGGACAGGAGGACTATGGCTACACCTTC. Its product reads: CASSSGQEDYGYTF.